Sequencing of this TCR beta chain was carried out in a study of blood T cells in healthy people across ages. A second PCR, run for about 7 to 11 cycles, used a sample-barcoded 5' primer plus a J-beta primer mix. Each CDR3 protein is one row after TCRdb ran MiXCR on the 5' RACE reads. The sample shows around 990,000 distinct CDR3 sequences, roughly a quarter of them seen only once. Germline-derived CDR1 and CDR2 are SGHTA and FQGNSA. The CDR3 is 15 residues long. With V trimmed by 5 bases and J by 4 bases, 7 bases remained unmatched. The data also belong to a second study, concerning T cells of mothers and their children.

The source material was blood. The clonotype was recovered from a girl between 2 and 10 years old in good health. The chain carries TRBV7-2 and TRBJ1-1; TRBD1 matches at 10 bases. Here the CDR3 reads CASSRWDRGFTEAFF. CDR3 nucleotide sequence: TGTGCCAGCAGCCGTTGGGACAGGGGATTCACTGAAGCTTTCTTT. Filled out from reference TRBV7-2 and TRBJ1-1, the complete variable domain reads GAGVSQSPSNKVTEKGKDVELRCDPISGHTALYWYRQSLGQGLEFLIYFQGNSAPDKSGLPSDRFSAERTGGSVSTLTIQRTQQEDSAVYLCASSRWDRGFTEAFFGQGTRLTVV.